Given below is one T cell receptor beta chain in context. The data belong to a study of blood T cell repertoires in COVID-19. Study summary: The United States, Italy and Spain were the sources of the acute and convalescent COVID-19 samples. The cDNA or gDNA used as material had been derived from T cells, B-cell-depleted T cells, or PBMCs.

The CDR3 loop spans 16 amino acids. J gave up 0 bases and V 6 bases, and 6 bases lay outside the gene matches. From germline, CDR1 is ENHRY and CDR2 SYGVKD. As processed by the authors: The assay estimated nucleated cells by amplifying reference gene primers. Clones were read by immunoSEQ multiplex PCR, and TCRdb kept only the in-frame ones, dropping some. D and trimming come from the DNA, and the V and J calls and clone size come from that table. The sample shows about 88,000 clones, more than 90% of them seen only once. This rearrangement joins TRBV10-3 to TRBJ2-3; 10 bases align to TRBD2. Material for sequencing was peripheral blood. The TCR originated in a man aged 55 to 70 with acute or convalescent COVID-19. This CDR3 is CAISRTSGTSTDTQYF. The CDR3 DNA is TGTGCCATCAGCCGGACTAGCGGAACTAGCACAGATACGCAGTATTTT.